These 6 T cell receptor beta chains originate from one sample sequenced in a study of T cell responses to AZD1222 COVID-19 vaccine. Clones were read by immunoSEQ multiplex PCR, and TCRdb kept only the in-frame ones, dropping some. The repertoire holds around 95,000 clones, with more than 75% as singletons. This specimen consisted of peripheral blood, obtained on day 0 of AZD1222 vaccination. The receptor source for this set is an adult in good health.

This sequence joins TRBV5-5 and TRBJ1-1; D remains unclear. The CDR3 is made up of 13 amino acids. Germline V gene data show CDR1 as SGHKS and CDR2 as YYEKEE (reference sequence). V was pared by 5 bases and J by 4 bases, with 12 bases between. The CDR3 region is CASSSVEGTEAFF. Written as DNA, the CDR3 is TGTGCCAGCAGTTCGGTGGAGGGCACTGAAGCTTTCTTT.

The chain joins TRBV5-4 to TRBJ1-6; TRBD1 agrees at 11 bases. The CDR3 runs 16 residues. CDR1 SGHNT and CDR2 YYREEE come from the germline V gene (reference sequence). V shed 2 bases and J 10 bases; nucleotides not matched to a gene: 8. The CDR3 DNA is TGTGCCAGCAGCTTAGGACAGGGGGCTTTGCTGTCACCCCTCCACTTT. This translates into CASSLGQGALLSPLHF.

Remarks on this clone: Other DNA sequences in the sample encode the same CDR3. The chain carries TRBV5-1 and TRBJ1-5; D is undetermined. Germline CDR1 reads SGHRS; CDR2 reads YFSETQ. V was clipped by 0 bases and J by 6 bases, with 7 bases between them. This CDR3 has 13 residues. The CDR3 sequence is CASSLGQGQPQHF. As DNA, the CDR3 is TGCGCCAGCAGCTTGGGACAAGGTCAGCCCCAGCATTTT.

The rearrangement joins TRBV12-3 or TRBV12-4 to TRBJ2-7; tentative D call: TRBD1 (5 bases). The V gene lost 2 bases and the J gene lost 2 bases, with 7 bases spanning the gap. This CDR3 has 13 amino acids. The CDR3 is CASSLQGPYEQYF. For the CDR3, the DNA is TGTGCCAGCAGTTTACAGGGTCCCTACGAGCAGTACTTC.

This clone appeared once. The chain uses TRBV28 and TRBJ2-6; D is undetermined. This CDR3 contains 17 residues. Germline V gene lookup returns CDR1 MDHEN and CDR2 SYDVKM. The germline V and J ends were trimmed by 5 bases and 2 bases, with 16 bases remaining between them. CDR3 in DNA: TGTGCCAGCAGTCCGATGGGGATTCCGACTGGGGCCAACGTCCTGACTTTC. Encoded protein: CASSPMGIPTGANVLTF.

The rearrangement uses TRBV27 and TRBJ1-2; 9 positions match TRBD1. The CDR3 loop spans 14 amino acids. CDR1 is MNHEY and CDR2 is SMNVEV in the germline V gene (reference sequence). The V gene end was trimmed by 6 bases and the J gene end by 4 bases; junction bases not matched to a gene: 6. DNA for the CDR3: TGTGCCAGCAGAACAGGGGGCCCCCTCTATGGCTACACCTTC. Its translation is CASRTGGPLYGYTF.